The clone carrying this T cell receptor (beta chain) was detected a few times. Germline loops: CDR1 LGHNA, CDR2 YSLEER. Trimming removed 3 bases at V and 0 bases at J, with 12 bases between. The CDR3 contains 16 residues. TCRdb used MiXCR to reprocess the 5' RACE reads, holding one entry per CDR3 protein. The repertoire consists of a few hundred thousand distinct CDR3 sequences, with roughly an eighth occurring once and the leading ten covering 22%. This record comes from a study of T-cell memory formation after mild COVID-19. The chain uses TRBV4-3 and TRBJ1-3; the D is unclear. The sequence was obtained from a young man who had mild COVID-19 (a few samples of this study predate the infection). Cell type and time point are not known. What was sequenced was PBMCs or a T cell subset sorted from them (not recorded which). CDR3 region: CASSHLRGDSGNTIYF. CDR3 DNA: TGCGCCAGCAGCCATCTCCGCGGGGACTCTGGAAACACCATATATTTT.